What follows are 23 T cell receptor beta chains derived from one specimen sequenced in a study of T cell changes during pregnancy in multiple sclerosis. Assay used: immunoSEQ multiplex PCR; TCRdb lists only in-frame clones, some missing. The table shows about 87,000 clones, with 80% to 95% occurring only once. The sequencing here drew on peripheral blood, taken in the third trimester of pregnancy. The receptors were gathered from a female donor in good health, enrolled as a control in a pregnancy study.

This chain connects TRBV28 to TRBJ2-7, with TRBD2 identical over 7 bases. Losses at the gene ends were 5 bases for V and 2 bases for J; bases not matched to a gene: 12. Germline values: CDR1 MDHEN, CDR2 SYDVKM. The CDR3 is made up of 16 amino acids. CDR3 sequence: CASSPRFGEGPYEQYF. The CDR3, as DNA: TGTGCCAGCAGTCCGCGGTTCGGGGAGGGGCCCTACGAGCAGTACTTC.

The J gene is TRBJ2-1, the V gene TRBV27; D gene ambiguous. This CDR3 spans 15 amino acids. Deletions cut 3 bases from V and 0 bases from J, with 9 bases between. Germline loops: CDR1 MNHEY, CDR2 SMNVEV (reference sequence). The DNA for the CDR3 is TGTGCCAGCAGTTTGGGCGACCGCTCCTACAATGAGCAGTTCTTC. This translates into CASSLGDRSYNEQFF.

The rearrangement joins TRBV4-1 to TRBJ2-7; 8 bases align to TRBD2. The V gene's germline CDR1 is MGHRA and CDR2 YSYEKL. After removal of 0 bases from V and 2 bases from J, the junction contained 6 bases not matched to a gene. The CDR3 has 16 amino acids. Here the CDR3 DNA reads TGCGCCAGCAGCCAAGAAGGGCTAGCGGGCACCTACGAGCAGTACTTC. Translation gives CASSQEGLAGTYEQYF.

The chain joins TRBV29-1 to TRBJ2-3; TRBD1 agrees at 7 bases. Germline lookup yields CDR1 SQVTM and CDR2 ANQGSEA. V dropped 6 bases and J dropped 1; count of bases not matched to a gene: 7. The CDR3 contains 14 residues. The CDR3 here is CSVNFGTGTDTQYF. CDR3 coding DNA: TGCAGCGTAAATTTTGGGACAGGCACAGATACGCAGTATTTT.

The gene calls are TRBV19 and TRBJ1-2; 7 bases line up with TRBD1. Trimming at V came to 3 bases and at J to 3 bases, leaving 10 bases not matched to a gene. The CDR3 is 16 residues long. CDR1 LNHDA and CDR2 SQIVND come from the germline V gene (reference sequence). The CDR3 sequence: CASSMTGSHVHYGYTF. The CDR3 region has the DNA TGTGCCAGTAGTATGACAGGGTCGCACGTCCACTATGGCTACACCTTC.

The chain has TRBV6-5 and TRBJ2-7; D call uncertain. Germline V gives CDR1 MNHEY, CDR2 SVGAGI. V shed 4 bases and J shed 3 bases, with 13 bases lying between them. This CDR3 has 14 amino acids. The CDR3 loop is CASSSTSASYEQYF. The CDR3 region has the DNA TGTGCCAGCAGTTCCACAAGCGCAAGCTACGAGCAGTACTTC.

V is TRBV28 and J is TRBJ2-7, with a possible D match to TRBD2 (5 bases). Between the trimmed V and J ends, which lost 5 bases and 3 bases, there was a span of 8 bases. The CDR3 sequence is 12 residues long. CDR1 and CDR2 from the germline V gene are MDHEN and SYDVKM. CDR3 residues: CASSGENYEQYF. The DNA of the CDR3 is TGTGCCAGCAGTGGGGAGAACTACGAGCAGTACTTC.

V usage is TRBV5-1 and J usage is TRBJ2-1; weak D call: TRBD1 (6 bases). Trimming removed 0 bases at V and 4 bases at J, with 8 bases between. CDR1 is SGHRS, CDR2 YFSETQ, per germline. The CDR3 has 14 amino acids. This CDR3 is CASSLDRVYNEQFF. In DNA, the CDR3 is TGCGCCAGCAGCTTGGACAGGGTTTACAATGAGCAGTTCTTC.

The chain uses TRBV11-3 and TRBJ2-2; TRBD2 matches 7 bases. The CDR3 has 15 residues. With V trimmed by 5 bases and J by 1 base, 4 bases remained unmatched. Per the germline V gene, CDR1 is SGHNT and CDR2 is YENEEA. For the CDR3, the DNA is TGTGCCAGCAGCCGGTGGGGGGGGAACACCGGGGAGCTGTTTTTT. It specifies CASSRWGGNTGELFF.

This clone was observed once. The chain employs TRBV27 and TRBJ2-7; possibly TRBD1 for D (5 bases). Trimming pared 5 bases from V and 6 bases from J, leaving 11 bases between. Per the germline V gene, CDR1 is MNHEY and CDR2 is SMNVEV (reference sequence). The CDR3 consists of 12 residues. CDR3: CASSTNRLEQYF. The CDR3 DNA reads TGTGCCAGCAGTACAAACAGGCTCGAGCAGTACTTC.

Turning to this clone: A junction end diverges from the germline sequence, so it may reflect a read error. This chain joins TRBV30 and TRBJ1-3; D remains unclear. CDR3 length: 12 amino acids. Germline CDR1 is GTSNPN and CDR2 is SVGIG (reference sequence). The CDR3 DNA reads TGTGCCTGGAGTATTAGAGGAAGCACCATATATTTT. This sequence encodes CAWSIRGSTIYF.

The chain couples TRBV2 to TRBJ1-4, with D tentatively TRBD1 (6 bases). CDR3 size: 14 residues. CDR1 is SNHLY and CDR2 is FYNNEI in the germline V gene. V was trimmed by 5 bases and J by 2 bases, leaving 9 bases between them. The CDR3 is CASSRTGTNEKLFF. In DNA, the CDR3 is TGTGCCAGCAGTCGAACAGGGACTAATGAAAAACTGTTTTTT.

A few counts support this clone. V gene TRBV5-4 combines with J gene TRBJ1-2; tentatively, D is TRBD1 (6 bases). This CDR3 spans 16 amino acids. Per the germline V gene, CDR1 is SGHNT and CDR2 is YYREEE (reference sequence). The germline V and J ends were trimmed by 4 bases and 4 bases, with 20 bases remaining between them. The CDR3, as DNA: TGTGCCAGCAGCCGATACAGGGTAGGGGATGCCTATGGCTACACCTTC. Translating gives CASSRYRVGDAYGYTF. Variable domain in full (rest from reference TRBV5-4 and TRBJ1-2): ETGVTQSPTHLIKTRGQQVTLRCSSQSGHNTVSWYQQALGQGPQFIFQYYREEENGRGNFPPRFSGLQFPNYSSELNVNALELDDSALYLCASSRYRVGDAYGYTFGSGTRLTVV.

V is TRBV4-1 and J is TRBJ1-1; 7 positions agree with TRBD1. V shed 0 bases and J 11 bases; nucleotides not matched to a gene: 6. The germline gives CDR1 MGHRA, CDR2 YSYEKL. The CDR3 length is 13 residues. CDR3 loop: CASSQERGRPAFF. In DNA form, the CDR3 reads TGCGCCAGCAGCCAAGAAAGGGGGCGCCCGGCTTTCTTT.

This chain connects TRBV6-5 to TRBJ1-4; no clear D gene. There are 15 residues in the CDR3. Trimming removed 6 bases from V and 1 base from J, with 12 bases in between. Per germline, CDR1 MNHEY and CDR2 SVGAGI. CDR3 DNA: TGTGCCAGCAGGGCGGGCCTGGGAACTAATGAAAAACTGTTTTTT. Protein product: CASRAGLGTNEKLFF.

The chain uses TRBV27 and TRBJ1-2; maybe TRBD1 (6 bases). Germline CDR1 is MNHEY and CDR2 is SMNVEV (reference sequence). The V end was cut by 6 bases, the J end by 2 bases, with 10 bases between. CDR3 length: 13 amino acids. CDR3 residues: CASRAGENYGYTF. The DNA of the CDR3 is TGTGCCAGCAGGGCAGGGGAAAACTATGGCTACACCTTC.

The chain recombines TRBV28 with TRBJ2-1; possible D gene TRBD1, 6 bases. The germline V gene has CDR1 MDHEN and CDR2 SYDVKM. The CDR3 totals 15 residues. V was trimmed by 7 bases and J by 0 bases, leaving 13 bases between them. CDR3 in amino acids: CASTLRGSSYNEQFF. CDR3 DNA sequence: TGTGCCAGCACCCTGAGGGGGAGCTCCTACAATGAGCAGTTCTTC.

V usage is TRBV2 and J usage is TRBJ1-5; 7 bases align to TRBD1. The CDR3 sequence is 14 residues long. V shed 8 bases and J 1 base; nucleotides not matched to a gene: 5. Germline V gene sequence: CDR1 SNHLY, CDR2 FYNNEI. CDR3 sequence reads: CASRQGLSNQPQHF. The CDR3 coding sequence is TGTGCCAGCCGACAGGGCTTGAGCAATCAGCCCCAGCATTTT.

The chain carries TRBV27 and TRBJ1-5; 8 bases fit TRBD1. V was pared by 0 bases and J by 7 bases, with 8 bases of the junction left unmatched. Germline loops: CDR1 MNHEY, CDR2 SMNVEV (reference sequence). The CDR3 spans 16 residues. The DNA of the CDR3 is TGTGCCAGCAGTTTATCCTACCAGGGGGCCGGCCAGCCCCAGCATTTT. It specifies CASSLSYQGAGQPQHF.

The gene calls are TRBV4-1 and TRBJ2-2; 9 bases are a match to TRBD1. The V gene end was trimmed by 3 bases and the J gene end by 4 bases; junction bases not matched to a gene: 3. The CDR3 consists of 15 residues. Germline loops: CDR1 MGHRA, CDR2 YSYEKL. CDR3 sequence: CASSHGTGRTGELFF. The CDR3 DNA follows: TGCGCCAGCAGCCACGGGACAGGGCGCACCGGGGAGCTGTTTTTT.

V usage is TRBV5-1 and J usage is TRBJ2-2, with TRBD1 matching over 9 bases. The CDR3 covers 16 residues. Trimming removed 3 bases from V and 4 bases from J; junction bases left unmatched: 7. Germline CDR1 is SGHRS and CDR2 is YFSETQ. The CDR3 region has the DNA TGCGCCAGCAGCTCTCACAGGGGGCGGAGCACCGGGGAGCTGTTTTTT. Translation: CASSSHRGRSTGELFF.

The J gene is TRBJ2-3, the V gene TRBV27, with D unclear. The CDR3 is made up of 14 amino acids. CDR1 and CDR2 from the germline V gene are MNHEY and SMNVEV (reference sequence). V lost 3 bases and J 2 bases, leaving 9 bases between the germline ends. The CDR3 here is CASSFYSFTDTQYF. CDR3 DNA sequence: TGTGCCAGCAGTTTTTATTCGTTCACAGATACGCAGTATTTT.

This chain joins TRBV7-8 and TRBJ1-1; 7 bases line up with TRBD1. The CDR3 totals 14 residues. CDR1 is SGHVS, CDR2 FQNEAQ, per germline. Trimming cost V 7 bases and J 0 bases; bases outside gene matches: 5. CDR3 nucleotides: TGTGCCAGCAACCACAGGGGCATGAACACTGAAGCTTTCTTT. This gives the protein CASNHRGMNTEAFF.